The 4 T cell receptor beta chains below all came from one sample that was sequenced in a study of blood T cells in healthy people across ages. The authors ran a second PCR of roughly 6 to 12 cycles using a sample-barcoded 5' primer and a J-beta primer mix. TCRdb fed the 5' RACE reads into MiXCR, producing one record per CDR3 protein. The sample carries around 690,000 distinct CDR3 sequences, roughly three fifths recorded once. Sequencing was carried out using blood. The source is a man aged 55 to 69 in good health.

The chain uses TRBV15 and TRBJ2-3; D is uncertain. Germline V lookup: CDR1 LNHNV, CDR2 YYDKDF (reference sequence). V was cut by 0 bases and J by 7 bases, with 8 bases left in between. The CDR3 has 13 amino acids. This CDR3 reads CATSRDSPNTQYF. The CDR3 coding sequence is TGTGCCACCAGCAGAGATAGTCCAAATACGCAGTATTTT.

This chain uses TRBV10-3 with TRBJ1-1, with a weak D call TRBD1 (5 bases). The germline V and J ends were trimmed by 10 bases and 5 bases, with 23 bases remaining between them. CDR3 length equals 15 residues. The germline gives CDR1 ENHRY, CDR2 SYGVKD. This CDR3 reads CASREEGRGRTEAFF. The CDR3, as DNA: TGTGCCAGTCGAGAGGAGGGGCGAGGCAGGACTGAAGCTTTCTTT.

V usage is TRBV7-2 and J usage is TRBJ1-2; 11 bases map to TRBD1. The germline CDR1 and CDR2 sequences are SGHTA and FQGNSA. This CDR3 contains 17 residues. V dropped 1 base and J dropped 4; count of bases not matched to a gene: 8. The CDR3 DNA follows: TGTGCCAGCAGCTTAGTAGGAGGGACAGGGGGGAGCTATGGCTACACCTTC. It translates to CASSLVGGTGGSYGYTF.

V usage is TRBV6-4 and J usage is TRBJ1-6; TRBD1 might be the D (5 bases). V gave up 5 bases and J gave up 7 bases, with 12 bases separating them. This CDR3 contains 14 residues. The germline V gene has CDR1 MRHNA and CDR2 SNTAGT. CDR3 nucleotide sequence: TGTGCCAGCAGTTCGGACGGGGACAATTCACCCCTCCACTTT. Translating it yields CASSSDGDNSPLHF.